Here is one TCR beta chain with its context. What it binds is not known. Method: immunoSEQ multiplex PCR; TCRdb's copy keeps in-frame clones and lacks some. The sample records about 110,000 clones, more than 70% being singletons. The V and J ends lost 8 bases and 6 bases respectively, with 19 bases between them. Germline values: CDR1 MNHEY, CDR2 SVGAGI. The CDR3 is 14 amino acids. The sample is drawn from a study of T cell responses to AZD1222 COVID-19 vaccine. Overall study findings and caveats: The reported proportion of spike-specific TCRs targeting unmutated variant regions was nearly half. At 160-218 and 743-854, vaccine-associated CD4 TCRs were dominant, and they spanned spike.

The sequence was collected from an adult in good health. The specimen comprised peripheral blood, sampled on day 0 of MenACWY control vaccination. This sequence joins TRBV6-5 and TRBJ1-1; D possibly corresponds to TRBD1 (5 bases). The CDR3 bases are TGTGCCAGCCTCCTTGGGGGAATCAGGTCTGAAGCTTTCTTT. Residues: CASLLGGIRSEAFF.